Listed below are T cell receptor beta chains from one sample, sequenced in a study of blood T cell repertoires in COVID-19. Clones were sequenced by immunoSEQ multiplex PCR, and TCRdb holds only the in-frame ones, with some missing. Of some 90,000 clones listed, approximately 86% are singletons. Sequencing was carried out using peripheral blood. Receptors were obtained from a man older than 75 with active or convalescent COVID-19. Each CDR3 is given with its conserved first and last residue. D genes are given only for firm matches. Size values are once, few and many counts, or a class for expanded clones, and some rows have none.

J	V	D	size	DNA	CDR3
TRBJ1-2	TRBV5-6	-	few	TGTGCCAGCAGCTTGGCACCAGGAACTAACTATGGCTACACCTTC	CASSLAPGTNYGYTF
TRBJ2-1	TRBV11-1	TRBD2	-	TGTGCCAGCAGCGTTAGCGGGAGGTACAATGAGCAGTTCTTC	CASSVSGRYNEQFF
TRBJ2-1	TRBV5-1	TRBD1	-	TGCGCCAGCTTGTCCGGGACAGAATCCGCCTACAATGAGCAGTTCTTC	CASLSGTESAYNEQFF
TRBJ2-1	TRBV7-2	TRBD1	-	TGTGCCAGCAGGAAGGACAGGGCCTACAATGAGCAGTTCTTC	CASRKDRAYNEQFF
TRBJ1-2	TRBV2	-	once	TGTGCCAGCAGTCAGGGAGGGACTAGGGGCTACACCTTC	CASSQGGTRGYTF
TRBJ2-1	TRBV5-1	TRBD2	-	TGCGCCAGCAAGGCGACTAGCGGTTACAATGAGCAGTTCTTC	CASKATSGYNEQFF
TRBJ2-3	TRBV2	TRBD2	-	TGTGCCAGCAGTGACGGGGGAGGGGATACGCAGTATTTT	CASSDGGGDTQYF
TRBJ1-2	TRBV25-1	-	-	TGTGCCAGCAGTGAGGATGGGGGGTACTATGGCTACACCTTC	CASSEDGGYYGYTF
TRBJ1-4	TRBV9	TRBD1	once	TGTGCCAGCAGCGTCGGGACAGGGGTAACTAATGAAAAACTGTTTTTT	CASSVGTGVTNEKLFF
TRBJ1-1	TRBV19	-	-	TGTGCCAGTAGCGACACGGCACTCCTGAACACTGAAGCTTTCTTT	CASSDTALLNTEAFF
TRBJ2-7	TRBV6-5	TRBD1	-	TGTGCCAGCAGATTCCAGGGGGCTGGGGAGCAGTACTTC	CASRFQGAGEQYF
TRBJ2-7	TRBV23-1	TRBD1	-	TGCGCCAGCGATCGGGACAGGGTCTCCTACGAGCAGTACTTC	CASDRDRVSYEQYF
TRBJ2-3	TRBV4-1	-	-	TGCGCCAGCAGCCACCTGGGAGATCAAGATACGCAGTATTTT	CASSHLGDQDTQYF
TRBJ2-2	TRBV2	TRBD2	-	TGTGCCAGCAGCCCGAAGAGCGGGAGCCAGGGCACCGGGGAGCTGTTTTTT	CASSPKSGSQGTGELFF
TRBJ2-7	TRBV7-9	-	-	TGTGCCAGCAGCTTAGTAGGGTCGGCGGGCGAGCAGTACTTC	CASSLVGSAGEQYF
TRBJ2-2	TRBV19	-	-	TGTGCCAGTAGTATGGGGCCGGGTTTAGAGCTGTTTTTT	CASSMGPGLELFF
TRBJ1-6	TRBV29-1	TRBD1	-	TGCAGCGTGGCACAGGGACAGGGGGATTCACCCCTCCACTTT	CSVAQGQGDSPLHF
TRBJ2-7	TRBV6-2/TRBV6-3	TRBD1	-	TGTGCCAGCAGCCATCGACAGGGGGCGCGCGAGCAGTACTTC	CASSHRQGAREQYF
TRBJ1-1	TRBV5-1	TRBD1	-	TGCGCCAGCAGCTTGTCGGGGGACAGGGGACGCACTGAAGCTTTCTTT	CASSLSGDRGRTEAFF
TRBJ2-7	TRBV2	TRBD2	-	TGTGCCAGCAGTGTAGGGCGGGGGGGTTACGAGCAGTACTTC	CASSVGRGGYEQYF
TRBJ2-3	TRBV7-2	TRBD2	-	TGTGCCAGCAGCCCCGTGGGGAGGGCCACAGATACGCAGTATTTT	CASSPVGRATDTQYF
TRBJ2-7	TRBV19	TRBD2	few	TGTGCCAGTAGCCGACTAGCGGGAATTCTCGACGAGCAGTACTTC	CASSRLAGILDEQYF